The rows below give T cell receptor beta chains drawn from one sample of a study of cytomegalovirus exposure and HLA in healthy donors. Profiled with immunoSEQ multiplex PCR; TCRdb holds only in-frame clones, not every one. The sample lists roughly 250,000 clones; under 90% were seen once. Sequenced material: PBMCs. The receptors derive from a girl aged 2-10 years in good health and CMV-seronegative. The CDR3 runs from the conserved cysteine through the conserved F or W. A D gene is named only where the DNA matches it firmly. Clone size is given for some rows only: seen once, a few or many times, or a class if the clone is expanded.

V	J	D	size	DNA	CDR3
TRBV7-9	TRBJ2-1	.	.	TGTGCCAGCAGCGGTAAAATGGGGAGCTCCTACAATGAGCAGTTCTTC	CASSGKMGSSYNEQFF
TRBV6-5	TRBJ2-5	.	.	TGTGCCAGCAGTCCCCACGAGGGTAGCTCTAAAGAGCAGTACTTC	CASSPHEGSSKEQYF
TRBV12-5	TRBJ2-3	.	.	TGTGCTAGTGGGAGGAAGCCAGATACGCAGTATTTT	CASGRKPDTQYF
TRBV6-5	TRBJ2-1	TRBD2	once	TGTGCCAGCAGTTACTCGGGACTAGAAGATGAGCAGTTCTTC	CASSYSGLEDEQFF
TRBV30	TRBJ1-1	.	.	TGTGCCTGGAGTGGCCAGGGTTACACTGAAGCTTTCTTT	CAWSGQGYTEAFF
TRBV28	TRBJ1-3	.	.	TGTGCCAGCAGTTTGTGGGGGGTCGGAAACACCATATATTTT	CASSLWGVGNTIYF
TRBV7-2	TRBJ2-7	.	.	TGTGCCAGCAGCTTATCTTCCTACGAGCAGTACTTC	CASSLSSYEQYF
TRBV2	TRBJ1-6	.	.	TGTGCCAGCAGTGAAGCCTTGAATTCACCCCTCCACTTT	CASSEALNSPLHF
TRBV15	TRBJ1-1	.	.	TGTGCCACCAGCAGAGTTACAGGATTGAACACTGAAGCTTTCTTT	CATSRVTGLNTEAFF
TRBV6-1	TRBJ1-6	.	once	TGTGCCAGCAGCGAATACAGCTCCTATAATTCACCCCTCCACTTT	CASSEYSSYNSPLHF
TRBV4-2	TRBJ2-6	TRBD1	.	TGTGCCAGCAGCCAAGATGTACAGGGGGCAGCTGGGGCCAACGTCCTGACTTTC	CASSQDVQGAAGANVLTF
TRBV21-1	TRBJ1-5	.	once	TGTGCCAGCAGCGGGCGGACAGGGCGCTCGAATAGCAATCAGCCCCAGCATTTT	CASSGRTGRSNSNQPQHF
TRBV2	TRBJ2-7	.	.	TGTGCCAGCAGTATGACAGCGAGCGGGGAGCAGTACTTC	CASSMTASGEQYF
TRBV13	TRBJ2-2	TRBD1	.	TGTGCCAGCAGCGCACCAGGACAGGGGGCGGTCGGGGAGCTGTTTTTT	CASSAPGQGAVGELFF
TRBV19	TRBJ2-1	TRBD2	.	TGTGCCAGTAGTATAGAGGGACTAGCGGGAGTCAATGAGCAGTTCTTC	CASSIEGLAGVNEQFF
TRBV7-9	TRBJ2-5	.	.	TGTGCCAGCAGCTCTCGGGAGACCCAGTACTTC	CASSSRETQYF
TRBV11-2	TRBJ2-3	.	.	TGTGCCAGCAGCGCCCGGACAGATACGCAGTATTTT	CASSARTDTQYF
TRBV4-2	TRBJ2-3	.	.	TGTGCCAGCAGCCAGGAACTAGCAAGGGGTCCAGATACGCAGTATTTT	CASSQELARGPDTQYF
TRBV28	TRBJ2-6	.	.	TGTGCCAGCAGTAACACAGGGGGGGCCAACGTCCTGACTTTC	CASSNTGGANVLTF
TRBV28	TRBJ1-4	.	.	TGTGCCAGCAGTTTGGATCAGGGTTACGAAAAACTGTTTTTT	CASSLDQGYEKLFF
TRBV6-6	TRBJ2-7	TRBD2	.	TGTGCCAGCAGTTGGGGACTAGAGTACGAGCAGTACTTC	CASSWGLEYEQYF
TRBV27	TRBJ2-4	.	.	TGTGCCAGCAGCACCAGACTAGCCAAAAACATTCAGTACTTC	CASSTRLAKNIQYF
TRBV28	TRBJ2-3	TRBD2	.	TGTGCCAGCAGTTTTACGGGTAGCGGGAGTGGGGTTACGCAGTATTTT	CASSFTGSGSGVTQYF
TRBV27	TRBJ1-1	.	.	TGTGCCAGCAGTTTATCGACACCGGGATGGAACACTGAAGCTTTCTTT	CASSLSTPGWNTEAFF
TRBV11-1	TRBJ2-1	TRBD2	.	TGTGCCAGCAGCGCCCTGGGACTAGCGGCCTACAATGAGCAGTTCTTC	CASSALGLAAYNEQFF
TRBV4-1	TRBJ2-7	TRBD1	.	TGCGCCAGCAGCCAAGATCGTTGGACAGGGGGTTACGAGCAGTACTTC	CASSQDRWTGGYEQYF
TRBV28	TRBJ1-4	.	.	TGTGCCATAACAGGGTGGAATAATGAAAAACTGTTTTTT	CAITGWNNEKLFF
TRBV5-4	TRBJ1-1	TRBD1	.	TGTGCCAGCAGCTTGGCCTGGGACAGGGGTAACACTGAAGCTTTCTTT	CASSLAWDRGNTEAFF
TRBV6-1	TRBJ1-5	.	.	TGTGCCAGCAGAATCCTATATAGCAATCAGCCCCAGCATTTT	CASRILYSNQPQHF
TRBV27	TRBJ1-5	.	.	TGTGCCAGCAGTTTATTATCCTTATCAGGGCTGGGGCCCCAGCATTTT	CASSLLSLSGLGPQHF
TRBV27	TRBJ2-1	.	few	TGTGCCAGCAGTCCGCAGGGGGAGGAACGTGAGCAGTTCTTC	CASSPQGEEREQFF
TRBV6-5	TRBJ2-1	TRBD1	.	TGTGCCAGCAGTCAAGACAGGGGGCAGGTCAATGAGCAGTTCTTC	CASSQDRGQVNEQFF
TRBV28	TRBJ2-1	TRBD2	.	TGTGCCAGCAGTTTATTGCTAGCGGGAGGGAACAATGAGCTGTTCTTC	CASSLLLAGGNNELFF
TRBV5-6	TRBJ2-1	TRBD2	.	TGTGCCAGCAGCGAGAAGATAGCGGGAGGGCCCGTCTTC	CASSEKIAGGPVF
TRBV9	TRBJ2-3	.	few	TGTGCCAGCAGCGTACAGATAATAACCTCAAGCACAGATACGCAGTATTTT	CASSVQIITSSTDTQYF
TRBV10-3	TRBJ2-7	TRBD2	.	TGTGCCATTTCGCCCCACTCATGGACTAGCGGGAGAGGAGGCGAGCAGTACTTC	CAISPHSWTSGRGGEQYF
TRBV9	TRBJ1-1	.	.	TGTGCCAGCAGCGTTTTCCAGCACGGGGAAGCTTTCTTT	CASSVFQHGEAFF
TRBV5-8	TRBJ2-1	TRBD2	.	TGTGCCTGGAGGCGGCTAGCGGTTAATGAGCAGTTCTTC	CAWRRLAVNEQFF
TRBV1	TRBJ1-6	.	.	TGCACCAGGCCCCACACCGGGACAGACAATTCACCCCTCCACTTT	CTRPHTGTDNSPLHF
TRBV2	TRBJ1-1	.	.	TGTGCCAGCAAAACAGGGAGGAACACTGAAGCTTTCTTT	CASKTGRNTEAFF
TRBV2	TRBJ1-2	.	.	TGTGCCAGCTCGAACGGCGGGCACTTCTATGGCTACACCTTC	CASSNGGHFYGYTF
TRBV30	TRBJ1-1	TRBD1	.	TGTGCCTGGTCCCTCGGACAGGGGAACACTGAAGCTTTCTTT	CAWSLGQGNTEAFF
TRBV27	TRBJ2-7	TRBD1	.	TGTGCCAGCAGCCCGGACAGGCGAGCCTACGAGCAGTACTTC	CASSPDRRAYEQYF
TRBV10-3	TRBJ1-3	.	.	TGTGCCTCTTTTAAGCACTCTGGAAACACCATATATTTT	CASFKHSGNTIYF
TRBV11-2	TRBJ1-5	.	few	TGTGCCAGCAGCTCCTCGGGAAGAAGCAATCAGCCCCAGCATTTT	CASSSSGRSNQPQHF
TRBV5-1	TRBJ1-6	TRBD1	.	TGCGCCAGCAGCCCAGAGACAGGGGGCGGTTCACCCCTCCACTTT	CASSPETGGGSPLHF
TRBV5-1	TRBJ2-7	.	.	TGCGCCAGCAGCCCGGGACTTGACTACGTTCGGGACTTC	CASSPGLDYVRDF
TRBV2	TRBJ1-1	TRBD1	.	TGTGCCAGCAGTGGGTCAGGGGGTGGAGGTGAAGCTTTCTTT	CASSGSGGGGEAFF
TRBV29-1	TRBJ2-1	TRBD2	.	TGCAGCGTTGAGGGCACCACTAGCGGGAGTGAAAATGAGCAGTTCTTC	CSVEGTTSGSENEQFF
TRBV10-3	TRBJ2-1	TRBD1	.	TGTGCCACGGCGAGGGACAGGGGATATTACAATGAGCAGTTCTTC	CATARDRGYYNEQFF
TRBV14	TRBJ1-1	TRBD1	.	TGTGCCAGCAGCTTGACAACCTCGACAGGGGCGAACACTGAAGCTTTCTTT	CASSLTTSTGANTEAFF
TRBV19	TRBJ2-1	TRBD1	.	TGTGCCAGTAGTACTACAGGGGCTGAGCAGTTCTTC	CASSTTGAEQFF
TRBV10-3	TRBJ1-4	TRBD1	.	TGTGCCATCAGTGAATTCGGGACAGCCGCCGCGAAACTGTTTTTT	CAISEFGTAAAKLFF